The rows below give T cell receptor beta chains drawn from one sample of a study of blood T cell repertoires in COVID-19. The table came from immunoSEQ multiplex PCR; TCRdb's copy has only in-frame clones and leaves some out. The sample lists approximately 300,000 clones; around 89% were seen once. Sequenced input: PBMCs or T cells enriched from blood (not recorded which). Receptors originate from a woman in her late teens or twenties with acute COVID-19. Both conserved end residues are part of each CDR3.

v_gene: TRBV11-3; j_gene: TRBJ2-7; CDR3aa: CASSLQGSSNEQYF
v_gene: TRBV5-1; j_gene: TRBJ1-3; CDR3aa: CASSLGSSSGNTIYF
v_gene: TRBV28; j_gene: TRBJ2-7; CDR3aa: CASSRGQTYEQYF
v_gene: TRBV10-3; j_gene: TRBJ2-2; CDR3aa: CAIRELDGGWNTGELFF
v_gene: TRBV2; j_gene: TRBJ2-2; CDR3aa: CASSGQGYTGELFF
v_gene: TRBV7-9; j_gene: TRBJ2-1; CDR3aa: CASSSRPGRATYNEQFF
v_gene: TRBV7-9; j_gene: TRBJ2-7; CDR3aa: CASSFAGLVDGEQYF
v_gene: TRBV7-9; j_gene: TRBJ2-2; CDR3aa: CASSPLTGELFF
v_gene: TRBV6-1; j_gene: TRBJ1-5; CDR3aa: CASSEVRGRQPQHF
v_gene: TRBV15; j_gene: TRBJ2-1; CDR3aa: CATSRDNGGIGEQFF
v_gene: TRBV6-4; j_gene: TRBJ2-2; CDR3aa: CASSDSIGAGELFF
v_gene: TRBV5-1; j_gene: TRBJ2-7; CDR3aa: CASSWVVGTEYEQYF
v_gene: TRBV20-1; j_gene: TRBJ1-2; CDR3aa: CSAVNYGYTF
v_gene: TRBV30; j_gene: TRBJ1-1; CDR3aa: CAVTPGRTEAFF
v_gene: TRBV5-1; j_gene: TRBJ2-1; CDR3aa: CASSLELAGGYNEQFF
v_gene: TRBV9; j_gene: TRBJ2-3; CDR3aa: CASSTSFSLANTQYF
v_gene: TRBV10-3; j_gene: TRBJ2-3; CDR3aa: CAIGAGHTDTQYF
v_gene: TRBV29-1; j_gene: TRBJ2-1; CDR3aa: CSVDLPSGYEQFF
v_gene: TRBV7-9; j_gene: TRBJ2-7; CDR3aa: CASSLSGRPYEQYF
v_gene: TRBV18; j_gene: TRBJ1-1; CDR3aa: CASSRTVNTEAFF
v_gene: TRBV1; j_gene: TRBJ1-2; CDR3aa: CTSSHYHRDRNHGYTF
v_gene: TRBV10-3; j_gene: TRBJ2-7; CDR3aa: CAISVAGAGPSEQYF
v_gene: TRBV7-6; j_gene: TRBJ2-3; CDR3aa: CASSSSRTSGSSDTQYF
v_gene: TRBV6-5; j_gene: TRBJ1-1; CDR3aa: CASSSTGTENTEAFF
v_gene: TRBV28; j_gene: TRBJ1-5; CDR3aa: CASSLRRGGNQPQHF
v_gene: TRBV6-5; j_gene: TRBJ2-3; CDR3aa: CASGPGTDTQYF
v_gene: TRBV11-1; j_gene: TRBJ2-2; CDR3aa: CASSSTWDRVAGELFF
v_gene: TRBV10-3; j_gene: TRBJ2-7; CDR3aa: CAIRKAGASREQYF
v_gene: TRBV18; j_gene: TRBJ1-5; CDR3aa: CASSGGAVNQPQHF
v_gene: TRBV28; j_gene: TRBJ1-2; CDR3aa: CASSFTGQEYGYTF
v_gene: TRBV11-2; j_gene: TRBJ1-1; CDR3aa: CASSLLRDSEAFF
v_gene: TRBV12-5; j_gene: TRBJ2-1; CDR3aa: CASGPRSGKGDEQFF
v_gene: TRBV2; j_gene: TRBJ1-2; CDR3aa: CASSEDRVWGYTF
v_gene: TRBV20-1; j_gene: TRBJ2-7; CDR3aa: CSAREAYEQYF
v_gene: TRBV14; j_gene: TRBJ1-1; CDR3aa: CASSVQGASISEAFF
v_gene: TRBV28; j_gene: TRBJ2-3; CDR3aa: CASSSLGLAGGPGNTQYF
v_gene: TRBV4-2; j_gene: TRBJ2-2; CDR3aa: CASSQDPRVPGELFF
v_gene: TRBV28; j_gene: TRBJ2-6; CDR3aa: CASRSPGTVTPGANVLTF
v_gene: TRBV7-3; j_gene: TRBJ1-6; CDR3aa: CASSLRLGGLSSYNSPLHF
v_gene: TRBV6-5; j_gene: TRBJ2-3; CDR3aa: CASSLLATSTDTQYF
v_gene: TRBV5-4; j_gene: TRBJ1-4; CDR3aa: CASRTGTGDEKLFF
v_gene: TRBV28; j_gene: TRBJ2-7; CDR3aa: CASSLRAEQYF
v_gene: TRBV5-1; j_gene: TRBJ2-7; CDR3aa: CASSRTSGSSYEQYF
v_gene: TRBV7-3; j_gene: TRBJ2-2; CDR3aa: CASSPGGLSNTGELFF
v_gene: TRBV6-5; j_gene: TRBJ1-1; CDR3aa: CASSWTGGLNTEAFF
v_gene: TRBV5-5; j_gene: TRBJ2-7; CDR3aa: CASRQDGRDRGPYEQYF
v_gene: TRBV12-3/TRBV12-4; j_gene: TRBJ1-1; CDR3aa: CASSLGQVKAFF
v_gene: TRBV27; j_gene: TRBJ1-4; CDR3aa: CASSLSPEGATNEKLFF
v_gene: TRBV4-1; j_gene: TRBJ1-2; CDR3aa: CASSQVEGRGSFF
v_gene: TRBV7-9; j_gene: TRBJ1-2; CDR3aa: CASGPQGAF
v_gene: TRBV19; j_gene: TRBJ1-1; CDR3aa: CASQTGNTEAFF
v_gene: TRBV19; j_gene: TRBJ2-7; CDR3aa: CASSTPGKPIEQYF
v_gene: TRBV12-3/TRBV12-4; j_gene: TRBJ1-1; CDR3aa: CASIRTENTEAFF
v_gene: TRBV29-1; j_gene: TRBJ2-3; CDR3aa: CSVSTGFGTDTQYF
v_gene: TRBV5-5; j_gene: TRBJ1-1; CDR3aa: CASSLGGEYAEAFF
v_gene: TRBV5-1; j_gene: TRBJ2-5; CDR3aa: CASSPGPSETQYF
v_gene: TRBV9; j_gene: TRBJ2-2; CDR3aa: CASSERDRNFANTGELFF
v_gene: TRBV5-1; j_gene: TRBJ2-7; CDR3aa: CASSLATGPSSYEQYF
v_gene: TRBV6-5; j_gene: TRBJ2-7; CDR3aa: CASSYSRGGSYEQYF
v_gene: TRBV19; j_gene: TRBJ2-1; CDR3aa: CASSKNRGTFGDEQFF